The present TCR beta chain was sequenced within a study of cytomegalovirus exposure and HLA in healthy donors. Study summary: In a previous analysis, 117 million unique TCR beta sequences were found from roughly 200 million T cells. Overall study results and limits: Information on immune exposure was restricted to one variable (CMV serostatus). In a later analysis, TCR beta V- and J-gene trimming showed a link to a missense DCLRE1C variant.

CDR3 length equals 16 residues. V lost 4 bases and J 5 bases, leaving 21 bases between the germline ends. CDR1 is SGHTS and CDR2 is YDEGEE in the germline V gene. The sample holds a few counts of this clone. Its antigen is unknown. Other DNA sequences from this sample encode an identical CDR3 as well. Primers included in the PCR were 60 Vbeta and 13 Jbeta primers. TCRdb's table, derived via immunoSEQ multiplex PCR, lists solely in-frame clones and lacks some. The repertoire holds roughly 71,000 clones, with approximately 70% as singletons. V and J are TRBV5-8 and TRBJ1-1; TRBD1 is a possible D gene (6 bases). The TCR originated in a man in his forties in good health and CMV-seropositive. Sample: PBMCs. CDR3 residues: CASSRSPDSPRTEAFF. Here the CDR3 DNA reads TGTGCCAGCAGCCGATCACCGGACAGCCCGAGGACTGAAGCTTTCTTT.